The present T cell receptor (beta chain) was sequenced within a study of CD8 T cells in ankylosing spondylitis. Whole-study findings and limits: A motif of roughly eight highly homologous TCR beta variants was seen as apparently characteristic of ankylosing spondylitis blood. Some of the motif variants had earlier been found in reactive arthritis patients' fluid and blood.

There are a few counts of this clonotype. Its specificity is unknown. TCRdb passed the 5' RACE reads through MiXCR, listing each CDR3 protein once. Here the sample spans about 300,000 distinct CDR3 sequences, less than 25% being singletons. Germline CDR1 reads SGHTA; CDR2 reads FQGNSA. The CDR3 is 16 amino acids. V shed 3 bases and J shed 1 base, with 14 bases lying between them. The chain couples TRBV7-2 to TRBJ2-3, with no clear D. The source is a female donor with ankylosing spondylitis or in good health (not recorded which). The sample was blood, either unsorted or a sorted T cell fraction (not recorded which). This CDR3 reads CASSLGWSDGTDTQYF. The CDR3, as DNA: TGTGCCAGCAGCTTGGGTTGGTCGGATGGCACAGATACGCAGTATTTT.